Below, one TCR beta chain is given with its context. This record comes from a study of blood T cell repertoires in COVID-19. Study-wide context: The United States, Italy and Spain provided the acute and convalescent COVID-19 samples. PBMCs, B-cell-depleted T cells, or T cells were the source of the cDNA or gDNA that made up the material.

Original methodology: Amplified reference gene primers provided the basis for estimating nucleated cell counts. The data were produced by immunoSEQ multiplex PCR, yet TCRdb's version contains in-frame clones alone and is incomplete. V, J and clone size were drawn from that table, and D and trimming were deduced from the DNA. This table has 90,000 to 120,000 clones, 88% appearing once. From germline, CDR1 is SGHKS and CDR2 YYEKEE (reference sequence). The CDR3 sequence is 13 residues long. V dropped 4 bases and J dropped 2 bases, with 10 bases sitting between them. The source of this sequence is a human donor in a cohort sampled during active COVID-19. The chain carries TRBV5-5 and TRBJ2-7; unclear D gene. The sample taken for sequencing was peripheral blood. CDR3 coding DNA: TGTGCCAGCAGCCTGAGGATAGCCTACGAGCAGTACTTC. It specifies CASSLRIAYEQYF.